These 21 T cell receptor beta chains originate from one sample sequenced in a study of control samples from healthy donors and cancer patients. Some clones are missing from TCRdb's copy, which holds only in-frame ones; the method was immunoSEQ multiplex PCR. The repertoire holds 95,000 to 130,000 clones, with about 93% as singletons. The sample consisted of blood. Receptors were obtained from a young man in good health.

This clone was found once. The rearrangement uses TRBV19 and TRBJ1-1, with a tentative D call TRBD1 (5 bases). The CDR3 has 17 amino acids. V lost 1 base and J 5 bases, leaving 20 bases between the germline ends. Germline V gene sequence: CDR1 LNHDA, CDR2 SQIVND (reference sequence). The CDR3 bases are TGTGCCAGTAGTATAGGAGGGGCAGGGAGTTTAAATACTGAAGCTTTCTTT. Protein product: CASSIGGAGSLNTEAFF.

The chain employs TRBV19 and TRBJ2-7; unclear D gene. The CDR3 covers 13 residues. Trimming took off 3 bases at V and 4 bases at J, with 10 bases between the two ends. CDR1 and CDR2 from the germline V gene are LNHDA and SQIVND (reference sequence). CDR3: CASSIGLGYEQYF. The CDR3 DNA reads TGTGCCAGTAGTATTGGGTTAGGGTACGAGCAGTACTTC. The entire variable domain, with the rest obtained from reference TRBV19 and TRBJ2-7, is as follows: DGGITQSPKYLFRKEGQNVTLSCEQNLNHDAMYWYRQDPGQGLRLIYYSQIVNDFQKGDIAEGYSVSREKKESFPLTVTSAQKNPTAFYLCASSIGLGYEQYFGPGTRLTVT.

This rearrangement joins TRBV12-5 to TRBJ1-1; D is perhaps TRBD1 (5 bases). The length of the CDR3 is 14 residues. Trimming left V 2 bases short and J 1 base short, with 8 bases between. The germline V gene encodes CDR1 LGHNT and CDR2 FRNRAP. DNA of the CDR3: TGTGCTAGTGGTTTGACAACAGGGAACACTGAAGCTTTCTTT. Amino acid sequence: CASGLTTGNTEAFF.

V usage is TRBV6-6 and J usage is TRBJ1-1; D gene uncertain. The CDR3 has 11 residues. Trimming pared 6 bases from V and 1 base from J, leaving 3 bases between. From germline, CDR1 is MNHNY and CDR2 SVGAGI (reference sequence). The CDR3 DNA is TGTGCCAGCAGCCCGAACACTGAAGCTTTCTTT. Translating it yields CASSPNTEAFF.

As concerns this clone: This same CDR3 is encoded by further DNA sequences in the sample. The rearrangement uses TRBV18 and TRBJ1-3; D gene uncertain. V lost 2 bases, J lost 0 bases, and 8 bases lay in between. The CDR3 contains 15 residues. Germline lookup yields CDR1 KGHSH and CDR2 LQKENI. This CDR3 reads CASSPSGGSGNTIYF. CDR3 DNA: TGTGCCAGCTCACCATCGGGCGGCTCTGGAAACACCATATATTTT.

This chain joins TRBV5-1 and TRBJ2-7; 7 bases match TRBD1. Germline V lookup: CDR1 SGHRS, CDR2 YFSETQ. J gave up 3 bases and V 3 bases, and 9 bases lay outside the gene matches. There are 15 residues in the CDR3. The CDR3 DNA reads TGCGCCAGCAGCTCCCGACAGGGTAAGGTCTACGAGCAGTACTTC. It yields the protein CASSSRQGKVYEQYF. Looking up the rest from reference TRBV5-1 and TRBJ2-7 gives the full variable domain: KAGVTQTPRYLIKTRGQQVTLSCSPISGHRSVSWYQQTPGQGLQFLFEYFSETQRNKGNFPGRFSGRQFSNSRSEMNVSTLELGDSALYLCASSSRQGKVYEQYFGPGTRLTVT.

This rearrangement joins TRBV6-5 to TRBJ2-7; D is perhaps TRBD2 (6 bases). The CDR3 runs to 13 residues. Trimming pared 8 bases from V and 0 bases from J, leaving 11 bases between. Germline V gene sequence: CDR1 MNHEY, CDR2 SVGAGI. CDR3 in DNA: TGTGCCAGCGGAGGGCAGGACTCCTACGAGCAGTACTTC. Protein product: CASGGQDSYEQYF.

This sequence joins TRBV19 and TRBJ2-1; 11 bases match TRBD1. CDR1 and CDR2 (germline): LNHDA, SQIVND (reference sequence). The CDR3 runs to 15 residues. The V segment lost 4 bases and the J segment 5 bases; nucleotides outside the gene matches: 4. The CDR3 DNA reads TGTGCCAGTAGTACCGGGACAGGGGGACACAATGAGCAGTTCTTC. Its translation is CASSTGTGGHNEQFF. The full variable domain, rest sourced from reference TRBV19 and TRBJ2-1, is DGGITQSPKYLFRKEGQNVTLSCEQNLNHDAMYWYRQDPGQGLRLIYYSQIVNDFQKGDIAEGYSVSREKKESFPLTVTSAQKNPTAFYLCASSTGTGGHNEQFFGPGTRLTVL.

The CDR3 DNA sequence: TGTGCCAGCAGTTTGTCGGGGGGCTACTATGGCTACACCTTC. This translates into CASSLSGGYYGYTF. This rearrangement joins TRBV28 to TRBJ1-2, with D possibly matching TRBD1 (6 bases). Germline loops: CDR1 MDHEN, CDR2 SYDVKM. The CDR3 is 14 amino acids. V was shortened by 3 bases and J by 3 bases, with 11 bases between the two germline ends.

CDR3 sequence (DNA): TGTGCCAGCAGGTACCAGAACACTGAAGCTTTCTTT. Protein product: CASRYQNTEAFF. J is TRBJ1-1 and V is TRBV11-2; D is undetermined. Germline V gene sequence: CDR1 SGHAT, CDR2 FQNNGV. The CDR3 extends over 12 amino acids. The ends were cut back, 6 bases at V and 1 base at J, with 6 bases in the middle.

CDR3 region: CAISARDYGYTF. In DNA, the CDR3 is TGTGCCATCAGTGCCAGGGACTATGGCTACACCTTC. This chain joins TRBV10-3 and TRBJ1-2, with a tentative D call TRBD1 (5 bases). CDR3 length equals 12 residues. The germline V gene has CDR1 ENHRY and CDR2 SYGVKD. V was cut by 4 bases and J by 3 bases, with 6 bases left in between.

This chain uses TRBV18 with TRBJ1-1; 7 nucleotides match TRBD1. Germline lookup yields CDR1 KGHSH and CDR2 LQKENI. Germline trimming cut 4 bases from V and 8 bases from J; bases unmatched to any gene: 1. The CDR3 length is 11 residues. CDR3 residues: CASSLDREAFF. Here the CDR3 DNA reads TGTGCCAGCTCACTGGACAGGGAAGCTTTCTTT.

This rearrangement joins TRBV3-1 (or the pseudogene TRBV3-2) to TRBJ1-6; the D is unclear. V dropped 4 bases and J dropped 8 bases, with 6 bases sitting between them. This CDR3 contains 12 residues. The germline CDR1 and CDR2 sequences are LGHDT and YNNKEL (reference sequence). CDR3 loop: CASSPQDSPLHF. CDR3 bases: TGTGCCAGCAGCCCCCAGGATTCACCCCTCCACTTT.

This sequence joins TRBV14 and TRBJ1-2, with D uncertain. V lost 2 bases and J lost 5, with 9 bases in between. CDR1 and CDR2 from the germline V gene are SGHDN and FVKESK. This CDR3 is 13 amino acids long. The DNA of the CDR3 is TGTGCCAGCAGCCAACGAGCTTCATATGGCTACACCTTC. It codes for CASSQRASYGYTF.

The chain uses TRBV19 and TRBJ1-1, with a possible D match to TRBD1 (5 bases). The CDR3 runs to 12 residues. Between the trimmed V and J ends, which lost 7 bases and 1 base, there was a span of 7 bases. The V gene's germline CDR1 is LNHDA and CDR2 SQIVND (reference sequence). CDR3 nucleotide sequence: TGTGCCAGTAAAAGGGGGAACACTGAAGCTTTCTTT. It codes for CASKRGNTEAFF.

V gene TRBV27 combines with J gene TRBJ1-6, with 8 bases identical to TRBD1. CDR1 MNHEY and CDR2 SMNVEV come from the germline V gene (reference sequence). V was clipped by 0 bases and J by 6 bases; unmatched bases: 10. The CDR3 has 18 amino acids. The CDR3 sequence is CASSLSTRQGKRNSPLHF. CDR3 nucleotides: TGTGCCAGCAGTTTATCGACCCGACAGGGGAAGCGTAATTCACCCCTCCACTTT.

CDR3 bases: TGTGCCAGCAGCTTAGATCGCGGGAGCTACGAGCAGTACGTC. Its protein is CASSLDRGSYEQYV. The chain has TRBV11-2 and TRBJ2-7; 7 positions match TRBD2. This CDR3 has 14 amino acids. V shed 0 bases and J 3 bases; nucleotides not matched to a gene: 2. Germline-derived CDR1 and CDR2 are SGHAT and FQNNGV.

This sequence joins TRBV7-8 and TRBJ2-5; D is perhaps TRBD2 (6 bases). Between the trimmed V and J ends, which lost 2 bases and 3 bases, there was a span of 19 bases. This CDR3 contains 17 residues. Germline V gene lookup returns CDR1 SGHVS and CDR2 FQNEAQ. CDR3 DNA: TGTGCCAGCAGCTTAACAAAGGCGGGACCGGATAAAGAGACCCAGTACTTC. Protein product: CASSLTKAGPDKETQYF.

The CDR3 sequence: CASSLGGVASGGNEQFF. DNA of the CDR3: TGTGCCAGCAGCTTGGGGGGGGTGGCTAGCGGGGGAAATGAGCAGTTCTTC. The V and J genes are TRBV5-6 and TRBJ2-1; 10 bases fit TRBD2. The germline gives CDR1 SGHDT, CDR2 YYEEEE. Trimming at V came to 0 bases and at J to 7 bases, leaving 10 bases not matched to a gene. The CDR3 sequence is 17 residues long.

The genes are TRBV24-1 and TRBJ2-5, with D possibly matching TRBD2 (6 bases). The CDR3 covers 13 residues. CDR1 is KGHDR, CDR2 SFDVKD, per germline. V was trimmed by 9 bases and J by 2 bases, leaving 12 bases between them. For the CDR3, the DNA is TGTGCCACCGCCCAGGGAGGACAAGAGACCCAGTACTTC. Residues: CATAQGGQETQYF.

J is TRBJ2-7 and V is TRBV7-9, with D possibly matching TRBD2 (6 bases). CDR1 SEHNR and CDR2 FQNEAQ come from the germline V gene (reference sequence). This CDR3 has 15 residues. The V gene lost 4 bases and the J gene lost 9 bases, with 22 bases spanning the gap. CDR3 loop: CASSSGDSYDFGQYV. The CDR3 DNA follows: TGTGCCAGCAGCTCGGGGGATTCCTACGACTTCGGGCAGTACGTC.